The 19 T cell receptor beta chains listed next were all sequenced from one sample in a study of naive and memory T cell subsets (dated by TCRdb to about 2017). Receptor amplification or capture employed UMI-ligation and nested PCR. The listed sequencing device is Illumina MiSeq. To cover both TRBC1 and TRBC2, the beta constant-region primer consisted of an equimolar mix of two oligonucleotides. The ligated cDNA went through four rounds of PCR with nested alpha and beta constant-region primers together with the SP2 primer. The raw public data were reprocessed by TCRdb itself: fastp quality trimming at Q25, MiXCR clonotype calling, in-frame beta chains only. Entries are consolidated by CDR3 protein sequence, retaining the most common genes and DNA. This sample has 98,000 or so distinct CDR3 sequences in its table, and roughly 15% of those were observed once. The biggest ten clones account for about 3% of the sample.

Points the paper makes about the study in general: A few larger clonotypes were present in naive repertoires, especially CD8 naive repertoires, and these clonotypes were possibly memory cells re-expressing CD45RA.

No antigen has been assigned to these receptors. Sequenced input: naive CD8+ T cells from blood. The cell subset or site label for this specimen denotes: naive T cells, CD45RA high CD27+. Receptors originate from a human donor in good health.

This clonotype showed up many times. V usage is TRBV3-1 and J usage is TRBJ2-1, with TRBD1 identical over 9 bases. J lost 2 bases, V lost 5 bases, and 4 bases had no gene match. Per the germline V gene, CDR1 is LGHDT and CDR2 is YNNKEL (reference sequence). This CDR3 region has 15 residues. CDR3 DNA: TGTGCCAGCAGCGGGGACAGGGCAACCTACAATGAGCAGTTCTTC. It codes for CASSGDRATYNEQFF.

CDR3 DNA: TGTGCCAGCAGTTTATTACCCCCGGGACCCACACCATACGAGCAGTACTTC. Translated, it gives CASSLLPPGPTPYEQYF. V is TRBV27 and J is TRBJ2-7, with D perhaps TRBD1 or TRBD2 (5 bases each). The CDR3 extends over 17 amino acids. Germline CDR1 reads MNHEY; CDR2 reads SMNVEV (reference sequence). Between the trimmed V and J ends, which lost 1 base and 4 bases, there was a span of 20 bases.

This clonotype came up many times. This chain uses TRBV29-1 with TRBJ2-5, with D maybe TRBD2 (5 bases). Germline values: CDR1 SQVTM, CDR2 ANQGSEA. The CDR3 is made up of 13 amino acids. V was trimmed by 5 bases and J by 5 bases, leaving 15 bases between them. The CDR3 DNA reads TGCAGCGTTATCGGGGAGTCATCTGAGACCCAGTACTTC. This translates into CSVIGESSETQYF. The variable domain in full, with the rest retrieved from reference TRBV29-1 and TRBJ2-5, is SAVISQKPSRDICQRGTSLTIQCQVDSQVTMMFWYRQQPGQSLTLIATANQGSEATYESGFVIDKFPISRPNLTFSTLTVSNMSPEDSSIYLCSVIGESSETQYFGPGTRLLVL.

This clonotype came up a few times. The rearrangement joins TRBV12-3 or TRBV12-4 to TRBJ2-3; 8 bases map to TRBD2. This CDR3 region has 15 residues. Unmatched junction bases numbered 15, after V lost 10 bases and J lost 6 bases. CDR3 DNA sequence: TGTGCCACCAGGTCAGTAGCGGGGACAAAGGATACGCAGTATTTT. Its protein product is CATRSVAGTKDTQYF.

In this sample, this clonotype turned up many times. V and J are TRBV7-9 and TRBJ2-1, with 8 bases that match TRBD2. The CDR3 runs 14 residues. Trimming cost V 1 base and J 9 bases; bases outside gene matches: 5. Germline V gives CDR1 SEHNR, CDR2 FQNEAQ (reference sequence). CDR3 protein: CASSLGAGGTEQFF. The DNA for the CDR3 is TGTGCCAGCAGCTTAGGGGCGGGAGGCACTGAGCAGTTCTTC.

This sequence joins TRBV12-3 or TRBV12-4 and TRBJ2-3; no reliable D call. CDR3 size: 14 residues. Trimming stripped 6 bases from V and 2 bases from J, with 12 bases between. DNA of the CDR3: TGTGCCAGCAGCCCCGAGAGGAACACAGATACGCAGTATTTT. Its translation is CASSPERNTDTQYF.

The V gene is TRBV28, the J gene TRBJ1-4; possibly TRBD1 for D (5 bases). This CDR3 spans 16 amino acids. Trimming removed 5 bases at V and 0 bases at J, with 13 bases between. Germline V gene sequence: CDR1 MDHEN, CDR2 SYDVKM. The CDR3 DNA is TGTGCCAGCAGTGAAGCTCGGGGCTCAACTAATGAAAAACTGTTTTTT. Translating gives CASSEARGSTNEKLFF.

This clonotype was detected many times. CDR3 loop: CATSPSWGTYEQYF. The CDR3 DNA is TGTGCCACCAGCCCAAGTTGGGGTACTTACGAGCAGTACTTC. The chain joins TRBV15 to TRBJ2-7, with D unresolved. The ends were cut back, 5 bases at V and 4 bases at J, with 15 bases in the middle. The CDR3 runs 14 residues. Germline CDR1 and CDR2: LNHNV and YYDKDF (reference sequence).

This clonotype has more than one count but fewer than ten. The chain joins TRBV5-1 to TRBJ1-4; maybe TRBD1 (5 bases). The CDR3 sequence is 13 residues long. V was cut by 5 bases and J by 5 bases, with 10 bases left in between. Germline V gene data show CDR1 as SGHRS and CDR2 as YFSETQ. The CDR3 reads CASSNRLNEKLFF. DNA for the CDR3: TGCGCCAGCAGTAACAGGTTGAATGAAAAACTGTTTTTT. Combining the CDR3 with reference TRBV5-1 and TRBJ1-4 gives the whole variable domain KAGVTQTPRYLIKTRGQQVTLSCSPISGHRSVSWYQQTPGQGLQFLFEYFSETQRNKGNFPGRFSGRQFSNSRSEMNVSTLELGDSALYLCASSNRLNEKLFFGSGTQLSVL.

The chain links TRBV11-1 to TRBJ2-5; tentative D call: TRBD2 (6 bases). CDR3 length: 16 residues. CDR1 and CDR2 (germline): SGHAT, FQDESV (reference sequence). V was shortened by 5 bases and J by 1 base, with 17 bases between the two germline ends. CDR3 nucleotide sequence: TGTGCCAGCAGCCCTTCCCAACTACTAGCCCAAGAGACCCAGTACTTC. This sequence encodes CASSPSQLLAQETQYF.

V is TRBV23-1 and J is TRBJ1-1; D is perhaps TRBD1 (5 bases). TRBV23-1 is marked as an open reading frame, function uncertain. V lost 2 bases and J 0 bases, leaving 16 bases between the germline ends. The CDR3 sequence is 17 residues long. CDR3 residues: CASSQSPSRVMNTEAFF. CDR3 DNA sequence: TGCGCCAGCAGTCAAAGCCCGTCCAGGGTCATGAACACTGAAGCTTTCTTT.

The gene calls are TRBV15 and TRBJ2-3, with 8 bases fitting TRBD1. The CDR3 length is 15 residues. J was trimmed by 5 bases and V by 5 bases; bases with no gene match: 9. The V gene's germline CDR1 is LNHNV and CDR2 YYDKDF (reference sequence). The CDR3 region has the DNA TGTGCCACCAGCCCGGGGCAGGGGGCAAGAGATACGCAGTATTTT. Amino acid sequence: CATSPGQGARDTQYF.

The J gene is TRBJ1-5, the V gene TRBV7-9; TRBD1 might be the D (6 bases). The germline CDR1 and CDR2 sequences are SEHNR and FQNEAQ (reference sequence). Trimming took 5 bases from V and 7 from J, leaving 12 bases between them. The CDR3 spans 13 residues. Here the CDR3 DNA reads TGTGCCAGCAGCCCCGGGGGCCAGCAGCCCCAGCATTTT. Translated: CASSPGGQQPQHF.

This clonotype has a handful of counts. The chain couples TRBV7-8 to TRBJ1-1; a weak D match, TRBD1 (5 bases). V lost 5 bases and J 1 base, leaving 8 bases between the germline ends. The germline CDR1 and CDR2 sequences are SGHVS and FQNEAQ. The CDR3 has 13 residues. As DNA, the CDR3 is TGTGCCAGCAGCACGGGACCGAACACTGAAGCTTTCTTT. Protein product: CASSTGPNTEAFF.

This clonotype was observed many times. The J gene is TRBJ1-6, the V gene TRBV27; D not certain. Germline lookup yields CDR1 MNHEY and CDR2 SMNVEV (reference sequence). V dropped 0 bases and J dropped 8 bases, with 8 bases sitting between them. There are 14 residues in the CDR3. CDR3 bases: TGTGCCAGCAGTTTATCCGGGGAGTATTCACCCCTCCACTTT. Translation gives CASSLSGEYSPLHF.

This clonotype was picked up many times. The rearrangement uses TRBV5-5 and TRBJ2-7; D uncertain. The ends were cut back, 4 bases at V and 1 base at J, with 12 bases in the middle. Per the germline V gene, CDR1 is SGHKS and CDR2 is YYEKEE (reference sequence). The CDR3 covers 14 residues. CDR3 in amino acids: CASSPPLISYEQYF. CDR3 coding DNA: TGTGCCAGCAGCCCGCCGCTTATATCCTACGAGCAGTACTTC.

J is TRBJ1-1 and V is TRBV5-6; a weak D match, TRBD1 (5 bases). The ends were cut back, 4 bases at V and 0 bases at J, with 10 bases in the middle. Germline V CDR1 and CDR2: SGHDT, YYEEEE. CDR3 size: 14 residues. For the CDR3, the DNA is TGTGCCAGCAGCCAAACAGGTATGAACACTGAAGCTTTCTTT. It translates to CASSQTGMNTEAFF. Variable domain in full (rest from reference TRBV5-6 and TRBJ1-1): DAGVTQSPTHLIKTRGQQVTLRCSPKSGHDTVSWYQQALGQGPQFIFQYYEEEERQRGNFPDRFSGHQFPNYSSELNVNALLLGDSALYLCASSQTGMNTEAFFGQGTRLTVV.

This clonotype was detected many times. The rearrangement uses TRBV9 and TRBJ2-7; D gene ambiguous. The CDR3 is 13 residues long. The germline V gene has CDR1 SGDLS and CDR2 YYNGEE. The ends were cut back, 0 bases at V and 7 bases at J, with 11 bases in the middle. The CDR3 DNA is TGTGCCAGCAGCGTAGAAGTAGGTACTGAGCAGTACTTC. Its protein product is CASSVEVGTEQYF.

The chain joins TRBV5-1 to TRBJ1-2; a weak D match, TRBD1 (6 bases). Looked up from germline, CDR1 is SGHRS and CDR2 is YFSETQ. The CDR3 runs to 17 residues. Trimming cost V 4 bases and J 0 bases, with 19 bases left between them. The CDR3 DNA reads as TGCGCCAGCAGCCCACGAGACAGGACTCTTCCTAACTATGGCTACACCTTC. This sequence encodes CASSPRDRTLPNYGYTF.